This T cell receptor beta chain originates from a study of blood T cell repertoires in COVID-19. Background on the study: Spain, Italy and the United States supplied samples that represented acute and convalescent COVID-19.

Original processing methods: Amplifying reference gene primers gave estimates of nucleated cell counts. Measured with immunoSEQ multiplex PCR; TCRdb has only the in-frame clones, and not every one. V and J calls and clone size are copied from that table; D and trimming were computed from the DNA. Of roughly 260,000 clones listed, 75% to 95% are singletons. Germline CDR1 and CDR2: SNHLY and FYNNEI. Trimming cost V 6 bases and J 6 bases, with 12 bases left between them. The CDR3 consists of 13 residues. Seattle patients were enrolled while actively infected and followed longitudinally. What was sequenced was peripheral blood. The clonotype was recovered from a person aged 18-30 years with COVID-19, enrolled during active disease. This rearrangement joins TRBV2 to TRBJ1-3; maybe TRBD1 (5 bases). The CDR3 bases are TGTGCCAGCAGAGTGGACAACTTAAACACCATATATTTT. It is translated as CASRVDNLNTIYF. The full variable domain, its missing parts supplied by reference TRBV2 and TRBJ1-3, is EPEVTQTPSHQVTQMGQEVILRCVPISNHLYFYWYRQILGQKVEFLVSFYNNEISEKSEIFDDQFSVERPDGSNFTLKIRSTKLEDSAMYFCASRVDNLNTIYFGEGSWLTVV.